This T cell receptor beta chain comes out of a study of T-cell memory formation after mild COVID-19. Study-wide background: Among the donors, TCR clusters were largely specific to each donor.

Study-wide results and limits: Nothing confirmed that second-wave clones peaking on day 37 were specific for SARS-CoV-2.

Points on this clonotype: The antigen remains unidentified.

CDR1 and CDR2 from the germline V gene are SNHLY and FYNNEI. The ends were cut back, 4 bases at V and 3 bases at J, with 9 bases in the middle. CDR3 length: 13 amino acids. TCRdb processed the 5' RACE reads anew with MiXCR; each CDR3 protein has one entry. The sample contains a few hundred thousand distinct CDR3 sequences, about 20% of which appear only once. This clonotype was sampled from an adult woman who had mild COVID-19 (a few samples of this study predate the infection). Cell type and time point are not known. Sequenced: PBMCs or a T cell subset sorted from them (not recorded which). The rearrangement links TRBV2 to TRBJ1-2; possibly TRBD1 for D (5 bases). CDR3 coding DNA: TGTGCCAGCAGTGGGGGGACCTACTATGGCTACACCTTC. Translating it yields CASSGGTYYGYTF.